This TCR beta chain is drawn from a study of Ad26.COV2.S vaccination and SARS-CoV-2 variants. Sequenced by immunoSEQ multiplex PCR; TCRdb stores in-frame clones only, minus some. The data contain 350,000 to 500,000 clones, 75% to 95% of them singletons. The treatment was: roughly 19 received Ad26.COV2.S at low or high dose, single or two shots; 5 received placebo; per-sample allocation not given. Sampling took place 63 days after the first vaccine or placebo injection. Trimming removed 11 bases at V and 8 bases at J, with 12 bases between. The CDR3 extends over 10 amino acids. CDR1 and CDR2 (germline): MNHEY, SMNVEV (reference sequence).

Specimen: peripheral blood, collected in a trial of Ad26.COV2.S vaccine versus placebo. This chain joins TRBV27 and TRBJ1-2, with D perhaps matching TRBD1 (6 bases). The sequence came from a person aged 18 to 65 who received the Ad26.COV2.S COVID-19 vaccine or a placebo. The CDR3 sequence: CAGAGDGYTF. CDR3 sequence (DNA): TGTGCCGGTGCAGGGGACGGCTACACCTTC.